Listed here are 18 T cell receptor beta chains from one sample, sequenced in a study of lymphopenia after photon versus proton radiotherapy. The assay was immunoSEQ multiplex PCR, and TCRdb's table has in-frame clones only and misses some. The table has some 30,000 clones, roughly nine tenths seen once. Material: peripheral blood, obtained from a patient treated with proton-based radiotherapy. Receptors originate from a woman between 70 and 85 years old with pancreatic cancer. Some clones in this sample may be carry-over from other donors' samples.

The chain combines TRBV28 with TRBJ1-5; 8 bases are shared with TRBD1. This CDR3 contains 14 residues. Per germline, CDR1 MDHEN and CDR2 SYDVKM. Germline trimming cut 6 bases from V and 5 bases from J; bases unmatched to any gene: 6. The CDR3, as DNA: TGTGCCAGCAGACCTCAGGGGGCTGATCAGCCCCAGCATTTT. Its translation is CASRPQGADQPQHF.

V usage is TRBV4-3 and J usage is TRBJ1-2; maybe TRBD1 (5 bases). Per germline, CDR1 LGHNA and CDR2 YSLEER. The CDR3 extends over 17 amino acids. Trimming removed 0 bases from V and 6 bases from J, with 20 bases in between. CDR3 amino acids: CASSQEGGVGIYDGYTF. CDR3 nucleotide sequence: TGCGCCAGCAGCCAAGAAGGAGGGGTGGGAATCTATGATGGCTACACCTTC.

The CDR3 DNA reads TGTGCCTGGAGTGTTCGACTAGCGGGTAAGGAGGAGCAGTTCTTC. This sequence encodes CAWSVRLAGKEEQFF. V and J are TRBV30 and TRBJ2-1; TRBD2 aligns across 10 bases. Losses at the gene ends were 0 bases for V and 10 bases for J; bases not matched to a gene: 9. The CDR3 is made up of 15 amino acids. Germline CDR1 GTSNPN, CDR2 SVGIG (reference sequence). Together with reference TRBV30 and TRBJ2-1, the CDR3 gives the full variable domain: SQTIHQWPATLVQPVGSPLSLECTVEGTSNPNLYWYRQAAGRGLQLLFYSVGIGQISSEVPQNLSASRPQDRQFILSSKKLLLSDSGFYLCAWSVRLAGKEEQFFGPGTRLTVL.

This chain uses TRBV6-4 with TRBJ1-1, with D unresolved. This CDR3 region has 16 residues. The V gene's germline CDR1 is MRHNA and CDR2 SNTAGT. V was trimmed by 3 bases and J by 1 base, leaving 15 bases between them. CDR3 amino acids: CASSDTRRRGNTEAFF. In nucleotides, the CDR3 is TGTGCCAGCAGTGATACTCGTAGGAGAGGGAACACTGAAGCTTTCTTT.

The chain links TRBV5-4 to TRBJ2-1, with 9 positions matching TRBD2. CDR3 size: 15 residues. With V trimmed by 4 bases and J by 4 bases, 6 bases remained unmatched. Germline V lookup: CDR1 SGHNT, CDR2 YYREEE (reference sequence). CDR3 region: CASSPPLAGYNEQFF. Written as DNA, the CDR3 is TGTGCCAGCAGCCCCCCCCTAGCGGGGTACAATGAGCAGTTCTTC.

The genes are TRBV4-1 and TRBJ2-7, with D perhaps given as TRBD1 or TRBD2 (5 bases each). The germline V gene encodes CDR1 MGHRA and CDR2 YSYEKL. The ends were cut back, 1 base at V and 0 bases at J, with 13 bases in the middle. This CDR3 comprises 16 residues. Here the CDR3 reads CASSQATGTSSYEQYF. In DNA, the CDR3 is TGCGCCAGCAGCCAAGCCACCGGGACGAGCTCCTACGAGCAGTACTTC.

The CDR3 region has the DNA TGTGCCAGTAGTCGGGGGGACACCCAGAGAAAGCAGTTCTTC. It specifies CASSRGDTQRKQFF. This chain connects TRBV19 to TRBJ2-1; possibly TRBD2 for D (7 bases). In germline, CDR1 is LNHDA, CDR2 SQIVND (reference sequence). The CDR3 runs to 14 residues. Trimming took 5 bases from V and 11 from J, leaving 19 bases between them.

The chain carries TRBV29-1 and TRBJ1-6; D gene unclear. This CDR3 spans 14 amino acids. Germline V lookup: CDR1 SQVTM, CDR2 ANQGSEA. Trimming took 5 bases from V and 7 from J, leaving 15 bases between them. CDR3 residues: CSVRRGEANSPLHF. CDR3 bases: TGCAGCGTTCGGAGAGGCGAAGCCAATTCACCCCTCCACTTT.

The J gene is TRBJ2-1, the V gene TRBV29-1; D not resolved. This CDR3 has 12 residues. Germline V CDR1 and CDR2: SQVTM, ANQGSEA. V gave up 2 bases and J gave up 4 bases, with 6 bases separating them. The CDR3 coding sequence is TGCAGCGTTGAAAGGTTTTACAATGAGCAGTTCTTC. It codes for CSVERFYNEQFF.

The CDR3 sequence is CASSNAGFANEKLFF. The CDR3 DNA is TGTGCCAGCAGCAACGCAGGGTTTGCTAATGAAAAACTGTTTTTT. The chain has TRBV7-8 and TRBJ1-4, with D perhaps matching TRBD1 (5 bases). V was pared by 5 bases and J by 3 bases, with 13 bases between. Germline lookup yields CDR1 SGHVS and CDR2 FQNEAQ. The CDR3 totals 15 residues.

The chain has TRBV10-1 and TRBJ2-7; no clear D gene. The length of the CDR3 is 12 residues. Trimming removed 3 bases at V and 2 bases at J, with 5 bases between. The V gene's germline CDR1 is WNHNN and CDR2 SYGVQD (reference sequence). The CDR3 loop is CASSDGAYEQYF. In DNA form, the CDR3 reads TGCGCCAGCAGTGATGGGGCCTACGAGCAGTACTTC.

The rearrangement uses TRBV6-5 and TRBJ1-4; D not resolved. The CDR3 consists of 15 residues. The V end lost 6 bases, the J end lost 5 bases, and 16 bases lay between the germline ends. Germline V gene data show CDR1 as MNHEY and CDR2 as SVGAGI. Written as DNA, the CDR3 is TGTGCCAGCAGCCCTACCTCCGACGGCAATGAAAAACTGTTTTTT. This codes for CASSPTSDGNEKLFF.

The chain's CDR3 is CASSQEAGLADEQFF. In DNA form, the CDR3 reads TGCGCCAGCAGCCAAGAGGCGGGACTAGCGGATGAGCAGTTCTTC. V and J are TRBV4-3 and TRBJ2-1, with 11 bases aligning to TRBD2. Germline CDR1 LGHNA, CDR2 YSLEER. With 0 bases clipped from V and 8 bases from J, the junction kept 3 bases outside the gene matches. CDR3 length: 15 residues.

The rearrangement joins TRBV30 to TRBJ1-2; 7 bases line up with TRBD1. CDR1 is GTSNPN, CDR2 SVGIG, per germline (reference sequence). V shed 4 bases and J 4 bases; nucleotides not matched to a gene: 6. The CDR3 runs 13 residues. CDR3 sequence reads: CAWTPGGGYGYTF. In DNA form, the CDR3 reads TGTGCCTGGACGCCAGGGGGTGGCTATGGCTACACCTTC.

Here the CDR3 reads CASSIRGTPYTGELFF. DNA of the CDR3: TGTGCCAGTAGTATCAGGGGGACACCCTACACCGGGGAGCTGTTTTTT. The chain links TRBV19 to TRBJ2-2; 7 positions agree with TRBD1. The germline gives CDR1 LNHDA, CDR2 SQIVND (reference sequence). Trimming at V came to 3 bases and at J to 3 bases, leaving 7 bases not matched to a gene. This CDR3 comprises 16 residues.

The chain is built from TRBV5-1 and TRBJ1-2; 7 bases agree with TRBD1. Trimming took 2 bases from V and 1 from J; bases not matched to a gene: 5. CDR3 length: 15 amino acids. Germline CDR1 SGHRS, CDR2 YFSETQ. The CDR3 here is CASSFLRGSNYGYTF. CDR3 DNA: TGCGCCAGCAGCTTCCTCAGGGGGAGTAACTATGGCTACACCTTC.

The CDR3 sequence: CASSTLGNSNQPQHF. As DNA, the CDR3 is TGTGCCAGTAGTACATTGGGGAATAGCAATCAGCCCCAGCATTTT. This chain uses TRBV19 with TRBJ1-5; unclear D gene. Germline values: CDR1 LNHDA, CDR2 SQIVND (reference sequence). Between the trimmed V and J ends, which lost 4 bases and 0 bases, there was a span of 10 bases. This CDR3 spans 15 amino acids. Variable domain in full (rest from reference TRBV19 and TRBJ1-5): DGGITQSPKYLFRKEGQNVTLSCEQNLNHDAMYWYRQDPGQGLRLIYYSQIVNDFQKGDIAEGYSVSREKKESFPLTVTSAQKNPTAFYLCASSTLGNSNQPQHFGDGTRLSIL.

This clone was observed a handful of times. This chain's CDR3 is CASSQLPSTGELFF. CDR3 in DNA: TGTGCCAGCAGCCAATTACCTTCGACCGGGGAGCTGTTTTTT. The chain uses TRBV14 and TRBJ2-2, with unresolved D. The CDR3 totals 14 residues. V was cut by 2 bases and J by 5 bases, with 9 bases left in between. Per the germline V gene, CDR1 is SGHDN and CDR2 is FVKESK.